The clone carrying this T cell receptor (beta chain) was seen a few times. The antigen is unknown. TCRbeta library preparation incorporated unique molecular identifiers. One entry per CDR3 protein results from TCRdb running MiXCR on the PCR reads. The table has 700,000 to 950,000 distinct CDR3 sequences, about 16% seen once. The CDR3 runs to 14 residues. In germline, CDR1 is SGHVS, CDR2 FQNEAQ. V lost 5 bases to trimming and J lost 14 bases; unmatched junction nucleotides: 12. This sample stems from a study of T-cell reconstitution after alpha-beta-depleted transplantation in children. Findings and limits, study-wide: Recipient T cells and thymic progenitors that survived were the source of the high TCRbeta diversity seen at day 60 in some patients. Expanded clones from the graft, numbering several hundred, reportedly supplied alpha-beta T cells about two months after transplant. The authors attributed T-cell counts and diversity one year after transplant mostly to newly produced T cells.

This chain uses TRBV7-8 with TRBJ2-1, with 10 bases identical to TRBD2. This receptor was obtained from a male patient younger than 18 who had a stem cell transplant for acute lymphoblastic leukemia, so the T cells may come from the graft donor. The sequencing here drew on PBMCs, mostly from graft donor cells, taken 360 days after TCRalphabeta/CD19-depleted stem cell transplant. CDR3 loop: CASSPGLAASQEFF. For the CDR3, the DNA is TGTGCCAGCAGCCCCGGACTAGCGGCTAGCCAGGAGTTCTTC. Complete variable domain (other parts from reference TRBV7-8 and TRBJ2-1): GAGVSQSPRYKVAKRGQDVALRCDPISGHVSLFWYQQALGQGPEFLTYFQNEAQLDKSGLPSDRFFAERPEGSVSTLKIQRTQQEDSAVYLCASSPGLAASQEFFGPGTRLTVL.